The 26 T cell receptor beta chains reported below all come from one sample, sequenced in a study of T cell responses to AZD1222 COVID-19 vaccine. Sequencing was performed with immunoSEQ multiplex PCR; in TCRdb, only in-frame clones are kept and a portion is missing. The data show about 81,000 clones, around nine tenths seen once. The sample in question was peripheral blood, obtained 28 days after the second AZD1222 dose. These receptors came from an adult who received the AZD1222 COVID-19 vaccine.

This rearrangement joins TRBV15 to TRBJ2-3; TRBD2 agrees at 7 bases. The CDR3 consists of 17 residues. V shed 5 bases and J 1 base; nucleotides not matched to a gene: 12. Germline CDR1 is LNHNV and CDR2 is YYDKDF (reference sequence). In DNA form, the CDR3 reads TGTGCCACCAGCCGAATGCTTGGGGCGGGGGGCACAGATACGCAGTATTTT. It is translated as CATSRMLGAGGTDTQYF.

This clone was recorded only once. V usage is TRBV7-9 and J usage is TRBJ2-1; D not certain. Germline CDR1 and CDR2: SEHNR and FQNEAQ (reference sequence). The germline V and J ends were trimmed by 10 bases and 7 bases, with 11 bases remaining between them. The CDR3 spans 11 residues. As DNA, the CDR3 is TGTGCCACCAGAAGGGTAAATGAGCAGTTCTTC. Its translation is CATRRVNEQFF.

This clone was found once. The genes are TRBV18 and TRBJ1-4, with TRBD1 as a possible D gene (5 bases). The V gene's germline CDR1 is KGHSH and CDR2 LQKENI. The CDR3 consists of 15 residues. Trimming removed 3 bases at V and 5 bases at J, with 13 bases between. CDR3 loop: CASSPGAGENEKLFF. CDR3 coding DNA: TGTGCCAGCTCACCCGGGGCAGGAGAGAATGAAAAACTGTTTTTT.

The CDR3 protein is CASSPYRGVAGGTEAFF. The CDR3, as DNA: TGTGCCAGCAGCCCCTACAGGGGGGTCGCCGGCGGCACTGAAGCTTTCTTT. The gene calls are TRBV3-1 (or the pseudogene TRBV3-2) and TRBJ1-1, with 8 bases lining up with TRBD1. This CDR3 comprises 17 residues. V was pared by 4 bases and J by 4 bases, with 14 bases of the junction left unmatched. Germline-derived CDR1 and CDR2 are LGHDT and YNNKEL (reference sequence).

In this sample, this clone turned up a few times. The chain couples TRBV5-6 to TRBJ2-7; D may be TRBD2 (5 bases). In germline, CDR1 is SGHDT, CDR2 YYEEEE. The V and J ends lost 6 bases and 3 bases respectively, with 13 bases between them. This CDR3 is built from 13 residues. The CDR3 protein is CASNSAGFYEQYF. CDR3 sequence (DNA): TGTGCCAGCAATTCGGCGGGTTTCTACGAGCAGTACTTC.

This clone was picked up one time. The rearrangement links TRBV15 to TRBJ1-1, with no clear D. Trimming cost V 0 bases and J 3 bases, with 5 bases left between them. Germline CDR1 LNHNV, CDR2 YYDKDF (reference sequence). The CDR3 extends over 13 amino acids. This CDR3 is CATSRDSDTEAFF. The DNA for the CDR3 is TGTGCCACCAGCAGAGATAGCGACACTGAAGCTTTCTTT.

This rearrangement joins TRBV5-1 to TRBJ2-7, with D hard to call. In germline, CDR1 is SGHRS, CDR2 YFSETQ. Deletions cut 4 bases from V and 3 bases from J, with 14 bases between. The CDR3 totals 14 residues. CDR3 DNA: TGCGCCAGCAGCCCGACGGATTCTCGCTACGAGCAGTACTTC. This encodes CASSPTDSRYEQYF.

The count of this clone is one. This rearrangement joins TRBV24-1 to TRBJ1-6; 7 bases agree with TRBD1. The CDR3 is 15 amino acids. Per the germline V gene, CDR1 is KGHDR and CDR2 is SFDVKD. V lost 3 bases and J lost 6; bases outside the gene matches: 4. For the CDR3, the DNA is TGTGCCACCAGTGATGGACAGGTTCCTAATTCACCCCTCCACTTT. Protein: CATSDGQVPNSPLHF.

The chain joins TRBV5-6 to TRBJ1-5, with 9 bases matching TRBD1. CDR3 length: 15 amino acids. The ends lost 2 bases at V and 5 bases at J; junction bases unmatched: 5. CDR1 and CDR2 (germline): SGHDT, YYEEEE. The CDR3 loop is CASSFRTGVHQPQHF. CDR3 DNA sequence: TGTGCCAGCAGCTTTCGGACAGGGGTCCATCAGCCCCAGCATTTT. Full variable domain (outside the CDR3, taken from reference TRBV5-6 and TRBJ1-5): DAGVTQSPTHLIKTRGQQVTLRCSPKSGHDTVSWYQQALGQGPQFIFQYYEEEERQRGNFPDRFSGHQFPNYSSELNVNALLLGDSALYLCASSFRTGVHQPQHFGDGTRLSIL.

The V gene is TRBV6-5, the J gene TRBJ1-1, with unresolved D. The CDR3 totals 15 residues. V was cut by 4 bases and J by 1 base, with 13 bases left in between. Germline V gene sequence: CDR1 MNHEY, CDR2 SVGAGI. The DNA of the CDR3 is TGTGCCAGCAGTTGGACTTCGCGGCAGAACACTGAAGCTTTCTTT. It codes for CASSWTSRQNTEAFF.

CDR3 amino acids: CASSLDRDIADTQYF. As DNA, the CDR3 is TGTGCCAGCAGCTTGGACAGGGACATAGCAGATACGCAGTATTTT. The chain couples TRBV5-8 to TRBJ2-3; tentatively, D is TRBD1 (6 bases). Trimming pared 0 bases from V and 4 bases from J, leaving 12 bases between. In germline, CDR1 is SGHTS, CDR2 YDEGEE. The CDR3 sequence is 15 residues long.

V and J are TRBV18 and TRBJ2-6; 8 nucleotides match TRBD1. CDR3 length: 17 residues. The trim removed 3 bases at V and 4 bases at J, leaving 8 bases unmatched. Germline CDR1 KGHSH, CDR2 LQKENI. The CDR3 bases are TGTGCCAGCTCACCGGGCCAGGGGGCGAGCGGGGCCAACGTCCTGACTTTC. The encoded protein is CASSPGQGASGANVLTF. Full variable domain (missing parts from reference TRBV18 and TRBJ2-6): NAGVMQNPRHLVRRRGQEARLRCSPMKGHSHVYWYRQLPEEGLKFMVYLQKENIIDESGMPKERFSAEFPKEGPSILRIQQVVRGDSAAYFCASSPGQGASGANVLTFGAGSRLTVL.

The rearrangement joins TRBV27 to TRBJ1-6, with a weak D call TRBD1 (5 bases). V was trimmed by 6 bases and J by 9 bases, leaving 15 bases between them. CDR3 size: 14 residues. CDR1 and CDR2 from the germline V gene are MNHEY and SMNVEV (reference sequence). CDR3 bases: TGTGCCAGCAGACGGGGGTCCGGAGGTTCACCCCTCCACTTT. Encoded protein: CASRRGSGGSPLHF.

The V call is TRBV18, the J call TRBJ1-3, with D perhaps TRBD1 (5 bases). The CDR3 contains 18 residues. Per germline, CDR1 KGHSH and CDR2 LQKENI. V was clipped by 2 bases and J by 0 bases, with 17 bases between them. As DNA, the CDR3 is TGTGCCAGCTCACCAGGAAAAGGGGAAGCGGTCTCTGGAAACACCATATATTTT. Protein product: CASSPGKGEAVSGNTIYF.

The J gene is TRBJ1-6, the V gene TRBV7-2; D uncertain. CDR3 length equals 15 residues. In germline, CDR1 is SGHTA, CDR2 FQGNSA. V shed 1 base and J shed 7 bases, with 11 bases lying between them. CDR3 amino acids: CASSLDRSRNSPLHF. The CDR3 DNA is TGTGCCAGCAGCTTAGATAGGTCACGGAATTCACCCCTCCACTTT.

CDR3 sequence: CSVASAGGYDTEAFF. In DNA form, the CDR3 reads TGCAGCGTTGCGTCGGCAGGGGGCTATGACACTGAAGCTTTCTTT. The J gene is TRBJ1-1, the V gene TRBV29-1, with 8 positions matching TRBD1. The CDR3 sequence is 15 residues long. Germline V CDR1 and CDR2: SQVTM, ANQGSEA. J was trimmed by 3 bases and V by 4 bases; bases with no gene match: 10.

This chain joins TRBV7-9 and TRBJ1-3; unclear D gene. The CDR3 contains 14 residues. V was trimmed by 1 base and J by 3 bases, leaving 7 bases between them. Germline CDR1 SEHNR, CDR2 FQNEAQ (reference sequence). CDR3 bases: TGTGCCAGCAGCTTAGGTGGGCTTGGAAACACCATATATTTT. Residues: CASSLGGLGNTIYF.

The chain links TRBV28 to TRBJ1-3, with a weak D call TRBD1 (6 bases). This CDR3 is built from 16 residues. CDR1 and CDR2 from the germline V gene are MDHEN and SYDVKM. Trimming took 3 bases from V and 0 from J, leaving 12 bases between them. The CDR3 sequence: CASSLFGQISGNTIYF. CDR3 nucleotide sequence: TGTGCCAGCAGTTTGTTCGGACAGATCTCTGGAAACACCATATATTTT. The whole variable domain, remainder taken from reference TRBV28 and TRBJ1-3, is DVKVTQSSRYLVKRTGEKVFLECVQDMDHENMFWYRQDPGLGLRLIYFSYDVKMKEKGDIPEGYSVSREKKERFSLILESASTNQTSMYLCASSLFGQISGNTIYFGEGSWLTVV.

This clone came up once. The CDR3 is CASSERTRHNEQFF. The CDR3 DNA reads as TGTGCCAGCAGTGAACGGACTAGACACAATGAGCAGTTCTTC. The chain is built from TRBV6-1 and TRBJ2-1; TRBD2 matches at 7 bases. Germline V gene data show CDR1 as MNHNS and CDR2 as SASEGT. CDR3 size: 14 residues. V gave up 2 bases and J gave up 5 bases; unmatched junction bases: 3.

This clone occurred once. The chain joins TRBV30 to TRBJ1-1; the D is unclear. Germline loops: CDR1 GTSNPN, CDR2 SVGIG (reference sequence). V lost 4 bases to trimming and J lost 3 bases, with 6 bases between them. This CDR3 has 11 amino acids. The CDR3 loop is CAWTEHTEAFF. CDR3 bases: TGTGCCTGGACAGAACACACTGAAGCTTTCTTT.

J is TRBJ2-3 and V is TRBV11-2, with 8 nucleotides matching TRBD1. Per the germline V gene, CDR1 is SGHAT and CDR2 is FQNNGV. Unmatched junction bases numbered 4, after V lost 5 bases and J lost 0 bases. The CDR3 is made up of 15 amino acids. CDR3 region: CASSKTGDSTDTQYF. DNA of the CDR3: TGTGCCAGCAGCAAGACAGGGGATAGCACAGATACGCAGTATTTT.

The chain joins TRBV6-5 to TRBJ1-2, with D perhaps TRBD1 (5 bases). Trimming shortened V by 4 bases and J by 6 bases, and 12 bases separated the two germline ends. The CDR3 covers 13 residues. Germline V CDR1 and CDR2: MNHEY, SVGAGI. Written as DNA, the CDR3 is TGTGCCAGCAGTTGGCGGGGCGGAGATGGCTACACCTTC. Its translation: CASSWRGGDGYTF.

The chain couples TRBV28 to TRBJ1-2; 7 nucleotides line up with TRBD1. The CDR3 is 12 residues long. From germline, CDR1 is MDHEN and CDR2 SYDVKM. With 5 bases clipped from V and 5 bases from J, the junction kept 2 bases outside the gene matches. The CDR3 sequence is CASSQQGYGYTF. CDR3 sequence (DNA): TGTGCCAGCAGTCAACAGGGGTATGGCTACACCTTC.

The rearrangement links TRBV5-1 to TRBJ2-1; 9 bases match TRBD1. The CDR3 runs to 15 residues. Germline V gene lookup returns CDR1 SGHRS and CDR2 YFSETQ. V gave up 4 bases and J gave up 6 bases; unmatched junction bases: 8. CDR3 region: CASSPDRGASNEQFF. CDR3 DNA: TGCGCCAGCAGCCCCGACAGGGGGGCAAGCAATGAGCAGTTCTTC.

In nucleotides, the CDR3 is TGCAGTGCTAGTTCCTCTCAAGAGACCCAGTACTTC. It is translated as CSASSSQETQYF. The chain is built from TRBV20-1 and TRBJ2-5; D is ambiguous. Germline CDR1 DFQATT, CDR2 SNEGSKA (reference sequence). Trimming left V 3 bases short and J 2 bases short, with 7 bases between. The CDR3 spans 12 residues.

The chain recombines TRBV7-9 with TRBJ1-6; D is possibly TRBD1 (5 bases). Trimming cost V 8 bases and J 7 bases, with 15 bases left between them. The CDR3 is 14 residues long. CDR1 is SEHNR, CDR2 FQNEAQ, per germline (reference sequence). The CDR3 coding sequence is TGTGCCAGCGGTTTGACAGCTCTGAATTCACCCCTCCACTTT. Translation gives CASGLTALNSPLHF.